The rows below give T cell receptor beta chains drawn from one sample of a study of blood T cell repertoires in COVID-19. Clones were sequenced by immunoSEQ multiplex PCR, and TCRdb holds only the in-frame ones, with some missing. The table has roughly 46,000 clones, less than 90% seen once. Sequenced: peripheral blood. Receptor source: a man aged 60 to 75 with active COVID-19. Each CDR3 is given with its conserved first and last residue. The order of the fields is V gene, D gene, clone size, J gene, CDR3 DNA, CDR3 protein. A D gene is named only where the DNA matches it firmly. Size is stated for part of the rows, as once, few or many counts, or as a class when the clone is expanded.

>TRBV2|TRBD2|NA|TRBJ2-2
TGTGCCAGCAGTGAAGCAACTAGCGGGGGGGAGCTGTTTTTT
CASSEATSGGELFF
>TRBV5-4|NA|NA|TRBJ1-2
TGTGCCAGCAAGGGGGGGGTCCTTGATGGCTACACCTTC
CASKGGVLDGYTF
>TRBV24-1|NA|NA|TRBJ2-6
TGTGCCACCAGTGATTCCCGCTCTGGGGCCAACGTCCTGACTTTC
CATSDSRSGANVLTF
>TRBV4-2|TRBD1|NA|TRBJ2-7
TGTGCCAGCAGCCGGACAGGGTCGACCTACGAGCAGTACTTC
CASSRTGSTYEQYF
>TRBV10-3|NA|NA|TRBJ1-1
TGTGCCATCAGTGAAGGGGCGGAACCGAACACTGAAGCTTTCTTT
CAISEGAEPNTEAFF
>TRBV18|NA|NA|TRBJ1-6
TGTGCCAGCTCCCCTAACAGGGATTCACCCCTCCACTTT
CASSPNRDSPLHF
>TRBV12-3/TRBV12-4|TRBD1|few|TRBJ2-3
TGTGCCAGCAGTTTTCAGGGGGCAGATACGCAGTATTTT
CASSFQGADTQYF
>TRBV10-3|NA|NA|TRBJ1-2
TGTGCCTCGGGGGAAGGAGCTAACTATGGCTACACCTTC
CASGEGANYGYTF
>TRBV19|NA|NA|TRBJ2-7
TGTGCCAGTCAGGATGCCTACGAGCAGTACTTC
CASQDAYEQYF
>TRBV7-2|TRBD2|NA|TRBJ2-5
TGTGCCAGCAGCTTAACGGGGGGGCGCCAAGAGACCCAGTACTTC
CASSLTGGRQETQYF
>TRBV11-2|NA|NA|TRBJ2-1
TGTGCCAGCAGCTTAACCCAGGTGGCCTACAATGAGCAGTTCTTC
CASSLTQVAYNEQFF
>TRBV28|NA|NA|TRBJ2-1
TGTGCCAGCAGTCTCGTTTCGGTCGCCTACAATGAGCAGTTCTTC
CASSLVSVAYNEQFF
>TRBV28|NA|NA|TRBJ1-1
TGTGCCAGCAGAGAATTGCAGGGTGGGGCTTTCTTT
CASRELQGGAFF
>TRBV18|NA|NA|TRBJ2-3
TGTGCCAGCTCACCACAGAGGTCAGATACGCAGTATTTT
CASSPQRSDTQYF
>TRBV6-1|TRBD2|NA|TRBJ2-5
TGTGCCAGCAGTGAACTAGCGGGAGGGCAAGAGACCCAGTACTTC
CASSELAGGQETQYF
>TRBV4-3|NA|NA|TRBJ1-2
TGCGCCAGCTCCGGACAACACAGGGCCTATGGCTACACCTTC
CASSGQHRAYGYTF
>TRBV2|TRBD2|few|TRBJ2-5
TGTGCCAGCAGTGAATGGCTAGCGGGAGGGCGAGAGACCCAGTACTTC
CASSEWLAGGRETQYF
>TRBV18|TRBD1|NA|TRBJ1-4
TGTGCCAGCTCACCGGGACAGGGGGGTGAAAAACTGTTTTTT
CASSPGQGGEKLFF
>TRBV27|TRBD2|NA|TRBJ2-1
TGTGCCAGCAGTCCTGTAGCGGGGGGGGCCTACAATGAGCAGTTCTTC
CASSPVAGGAYNEQFF
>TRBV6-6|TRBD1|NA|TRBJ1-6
TGTGCCAGCACTTCGGACAGGCGGTCACCCCTCCACTTT
CASTSDRRSPLHF
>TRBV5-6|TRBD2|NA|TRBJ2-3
TGTGCCAGCAAGATAAGGACTAGCGGTACCAGAGGGAATACGCAGTATTTT
CASKIRTSGTRGNTQYF
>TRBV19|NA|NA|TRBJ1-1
TGTGCCAGTAGTATAGGCGGACAGAACACTGAAGCTTTCTTT
CASSIGGQNTEAFF
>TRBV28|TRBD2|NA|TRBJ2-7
TGTGCCAGCAGTTTTACTAGCGACTCCTACGAGCAGTACTTC
CASSFTSDSYEQYF
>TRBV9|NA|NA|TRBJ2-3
TGTGCCAGCAGCACCCCCTCGGGACTTAATACGCAGTATTTT
CASSTPSGLNTQYF
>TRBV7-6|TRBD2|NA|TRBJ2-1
TGTGCCAGCAGCCGGACTAGCGGGAGTTCCTACAATGAGCAGTTCTTC
CASSRTSGSSYNEQFF
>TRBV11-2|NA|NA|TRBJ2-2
TGTGCCAGCAGCTGGGACATTAACACCGGGGAGCTGTTTTTT
CASSWDINTGELFF
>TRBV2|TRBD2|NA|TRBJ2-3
TGTGCCAGCAGTGGGTGGAGTACTAGCGGGGAAGATACGCAGTATTTT
CASSGWSTSGEDTQYF
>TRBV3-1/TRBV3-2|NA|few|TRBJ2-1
TGTGCCAGCAGCTCGTCCCTTTGGGGCATCAATGAGCAGTTCTTC
CASSSSLWGINEQFF
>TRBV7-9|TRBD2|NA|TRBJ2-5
TGTGCCAGCAGCCCTTCCGGGAGGAAGACCCAGTACTTC
CASSPSGRKTQYF
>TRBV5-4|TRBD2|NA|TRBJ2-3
TGTGCCAGCAGCCCATCCTCTAGCGGGGGTGGGCATACGCAGTATTTT
CASSPSSSGGGHTQYF
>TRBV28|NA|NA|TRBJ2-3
TGTGCCTCTCTTAGCGGACCTAGCACAGATACGCAGTATTTT
CASLSGPSTDTQYF
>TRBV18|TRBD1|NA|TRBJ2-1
TGTGCCAGCTCACCGGGACAGAGCTCCTACAATGAGCAGTTCTTC
CASSPGQSSYNEQFF
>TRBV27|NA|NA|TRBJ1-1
TGTGCCAGCAGTTTAAGGGGAATGAACACTGAAGCTTTCTTT
CASSLRGMNTEAFF
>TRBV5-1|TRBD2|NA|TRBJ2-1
TGCGCCAGCATCCCTGGGGCTAGCGGGCTCTACAATGAGCAGTTCTTC
CASIPGASGLYNEQFF
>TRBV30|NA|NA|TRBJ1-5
TGTGCCTGGAGTGTACAAGGGGATCAGCCCCAGCATTTT
CAWSVQGDQPQHF
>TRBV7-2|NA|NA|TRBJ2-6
TGTGCCAGCAGCTTAGTCCCTCGGCAGGGCGCCTCTGGGGCCAACGTCCTGACTTTC
CASSLVPRQGASGANVLTF
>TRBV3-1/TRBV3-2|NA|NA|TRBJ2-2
TGTGCCAGCAGCCAAGGAGGGACCGGGGAGCTGTTTTTT
CASSQGGTGELFF
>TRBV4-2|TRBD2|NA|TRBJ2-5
TGTGCCAGCAGCCCGGGACTAGCGGGGGGGCGAGAGACCCAGTACTTC
CASSPGLAGGRETQYF
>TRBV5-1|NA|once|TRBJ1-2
TGCGCCAGCAGCAACTTCGATGGGGCTTCGGGTGGCTACACCTTC
CASSNFDGASGGYTF
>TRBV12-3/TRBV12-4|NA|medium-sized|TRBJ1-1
TGTGCCAGCAGTCTAACAGGGAGACCCGAAGCTTTCTTT
CASSLTGRPEAFF
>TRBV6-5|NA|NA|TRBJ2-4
TGTGCCAGCAGTTACTCGATTGGGCTAGCCAAAAACATTCAGTACTTC
CASSYSIGLAKNIQYF
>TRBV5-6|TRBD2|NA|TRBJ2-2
TGTGCCAGCAGCTTGGATGGGACTACTTTCACCGGGGAGCTGTTTTTT
CASSLDGTTFTGELFF
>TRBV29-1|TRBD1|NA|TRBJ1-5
TGCAGCGTTGCCCTGGGCAGGGGGCAAAATCAGCCCCAGCATTTT
CSVALGRGQNQPQHF
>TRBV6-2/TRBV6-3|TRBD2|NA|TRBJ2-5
TGTGCCAGCAGCCACGGTAGCGGGGTTTTGGAGACCCAGTACTTC
CASSHGSGVLETQYF
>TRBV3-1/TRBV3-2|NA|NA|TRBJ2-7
TGTGCCAGCAGCCCCCGCGGGCAGGGGCTCTCCTACGAGCAGTACTTC
CASSPRGQGLSYEQYF
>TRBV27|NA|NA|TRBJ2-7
TGTGCCAGCAGTTTACGGGGAATTTACGAGCAGTACTTC
CASSLRGIYEQYF
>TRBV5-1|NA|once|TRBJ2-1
TGCGCCAGCAGCTTGGTTGGGGGACTGCCGTACAATGAGCAGTTCTTC
CASSLVGGLPYNEQFF
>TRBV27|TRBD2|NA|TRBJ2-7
TGTGCCAGCAGCGGTGGACTAGGACGGGCCTACGAGCAGTACTTC
CASSGGLGRAYEQYF
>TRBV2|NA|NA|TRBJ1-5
TGTGCCAGCAGCGTGGACAACAATCAGCCCCAGCATTTT
CASSVDNNQPQHF
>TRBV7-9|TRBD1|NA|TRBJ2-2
TGTGCCAGCAGCCGGACCCGGGACAGTTACACCGGGGAGCTGTTTTTT
CASSRTRDSYTGELFF
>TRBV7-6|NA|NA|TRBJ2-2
TGTGCCAGCAGCTTAGAGGCGACAACAACGAACACCGGGGAGCTGTTTTTT
CASSLEATTTNTGELFF
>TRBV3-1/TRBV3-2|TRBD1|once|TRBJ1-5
TGTGCCAGCAGCCCCCCAGGGGGTCAGCCCCAGCATTTT
CASSPPGGQPQHF
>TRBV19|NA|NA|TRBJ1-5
TGTGCCAGTAGTATGGTACAGAATCAGCCCCAGCATTTT
CASSMVQNQPQHF
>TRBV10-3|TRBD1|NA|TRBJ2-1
TGTGCCATCAGTGATTACAGGGGGCGGAATGAGCAGTTCTTC
CAISDYRGRNEQFF
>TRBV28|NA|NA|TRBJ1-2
TGTGCCAGCAGTCCCGGGGACAAGAACTATGGCTACACCTTC
CASSPGDKNYGYTF
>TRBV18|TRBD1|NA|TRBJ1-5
TGTGCCAGCTCAGCACCGGGACAGGGGGCGCGGCGACAGCCCCAGCATTTT
CASSAPGQGARRQPQHF
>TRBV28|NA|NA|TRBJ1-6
TGTGCCAGCAGTCGACTTAGGGGTAGAGTCTATAATTCACCCCTCCACTTT
CASSRLRGRVYNSPLHF
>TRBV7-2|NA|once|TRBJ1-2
TGTGCCAGCAGCTTAGGGGGGCCTAACTATGGCTACACCTTC
CASSLGGPNYGYTF
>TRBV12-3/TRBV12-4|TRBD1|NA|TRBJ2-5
TGTGCCAGCAGTTCCAACAGGGGAGAGACCCAGTACTTC
CASSSNRGETQYF
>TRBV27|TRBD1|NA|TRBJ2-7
TGTGCCAGCAGTTTTGGGACAGGGGACTACGAGCAGTACTTC
CASSFGTGDYEQYF